The 16 T cell receptor beta chains below were found in one sample sequenced in a study of T cell clonality in common variable immunodeficiency. The data were produced by immunoSEQ multiplex PCR, yet TCRdb's version contains in-frame clones alone and is incomplete. The sample includes 35,000 to 50,000 clones, none of them occurring once. Sequencing used peripheral blood mononuclear cells. The receptors here all came from a person aged 18-70 years in good health.

Of note for this clone: Germline and junction disagree at one end, which may indicate a read error. With the read ending 3 residues before the CDR3 end, the germline J gene is used to fill in that end. Additional DNA sequences in this sample encode the identical CDR3. The chain combines TRBV7-9 with TRBJ2-2; a weak D match, TRBD2 (5 bases). The germline CDR1 and CDR2 sequences are SEHNR and FQNEAQ (reference sequence). The CDR3 extends over 15 amino acids. CDR3 DNA, as far as it was read: TGTGCCAGCACCGGAAGAGGACTCGGTACCGGAGAG. This encodes CASTGRGLGTGE. The complete CDR3 protein is CASTGRGLGTGELFF.

This clone was counted ten times or more. The read finishes 3 residues shy of the CDR3 end, and the germline J gene is used to complete it. The rearrangement uses TRBV7-3 and TRBJ1-2; D perhaps matches TRBD1 (5 bases). This CDR3 is built from 13 residues. CDR1 and CDR2 (germline): SGHTA, FQGTGA. Incomplete CDR3 DNA: TGTGCCAGCAGCTTAACAAGCAGGGAAGGC. Amino acids: CASSLTSREG. In full, the CDR3 is CASSLTSREGYTF.

This clone was detected ten times or more. The read is 3 residues too short to cover the CDR3 end, so that end is filled in from the germline J gene. The chain joins TRBV28 to TRBJ2-7; D may be TRBD1 (5 bases). The CDR3 runs to 15 residues. CDR1 and CDR2 (germline): MDHEN, SYDVKM. Trimming removed 6 bases at V and 0 bases at J, with 15 bases between. The part of the CDR3 DNA that was read is TGTGCCAGCAGCGAGACAGTAAAGAGCTCCTACGAG. Protein product: CASSETVKSSYE. The entire CDR3 protein reads CASSETVKSSYEQYF.

In this sample, this clone turned up many times. The read terminates 3 residues ahead of where the CDR3 ends, so the germline J gene completes it. The chain recombines TRBV18 with TRBJ1-2; D unresolved. Germline V gene lookup returns CDR1 KGHSH and CDR2 LQKENI. V lost 3 bases and J lost 4, with 15 bases in between. The length of the CDR3 is 15 residues. CDR3 DNA, as far as it was read: TGTGCCAGCTCACCCTCCGGCGGAGAGGTCTATGGC. Protein product: CASSPSGGEVYG. The CDR3 as a whole reads CASSPSGGEVYGYTF.

In this sample, this clone turned up many times. The read halts 3 residues ahead of the CDR3 end, with the missing end drawn from the germline J gene. The chain recombines TRBV9 with TRBJ2-3; no clear D gene. Germline lookup yields CDR1 SGDLS and CDR2 YYNGEE. V lost 4 bases, J lost 0 bases, and 6 bases lay in between. The CDR3 is made up of 13 amino acids. The CDR3 reads CASSPSSTDTQYF. The DNA read from the CDR3 is TGTGCCAGCAGCCCTTCGAGCACAGATACG. Full variable domain (outside the CDR3, taken from reference TRBV9 and TRBJ2-3): DSGVTQTPKHLITATGQRVTLRCSPRSGDLSVYWYQQSLDQGLQFLIQYYNGEERAKGNILERFSAQQFPDLHSELNLSSLELGDSALYFCASSPSSTDTQYFGPGTRLTVL.

This clone was counted at least ten times. The missing CDR3 end, 3 residues past where the read stops, is filled in from the germline J gene. This rearrangement joins TRBV20-1 to TRBJ2-1; possible D gene TRBD2, 6 bases. The CDR3 is made up of 15 amino acids. Trimming stripped 3 bases from V and 1 base from J, with 13 bases between. The germline V gene encodes CDR1 DFQATT and CDR2 SNEGSKA (reference sequence). The CDR3 bases that were read are TGCAGTGCTAGTCCCATAGCGGATTCCTACAATGAG. Its protein is CSASPIADSYNE. The full CDR3 protein is CSASPIADSYNEQFF.

This clone was detected many times. The read ends 3 residues before the CDR3 terminus; that terminus is restored from the germline J gene. The J gene is TRBJ2-1, the V gene TRBV20-1; D is undetermined. The CDR3 spans 13 residues. Trimming left V 7 bases short and J 2 bases short, with 12 bases between. Germline lookup yields CDR1 DFQATT and CDR2 SNEGSKA (reference sequence). CDR3 residues: CSGQVGTYNEQFF. The DNA read from the CDR3 is TGCAGTGGGCAGGTCGGAACCTACAATGAG.

This clone has at least ten counts. Read data end 3 residues before the CDR3 end; the end is taken from the germline J gene. This chain connects TRBV19 to TRBJ2-7, with D perhaps TRBD2 (6 bases). The CDR3 totals 16 residues. V was cut by 6 bases and J by 2 bases, with 20 bases left in between. The germline CDR1 and CDR2 sequences are LNHDA and SQIVND (reference sequence). CDR3 sequence: CASSGASAPSPYEQYF. The part of the CDR3 DNA that was read is TGTGCCAGTAGCGGGGCTAGCGCCCCAAGCCCCTACGAG.

This clone showed up many times. The read terminates 3 residues before the CDR3 end, so the remaining end is supplied by the germline J gene. V gene TRBV2 combines with J gene TRBJ1-1; tentative D call: TRBD1 (5 bases). The CDR3 extends over 13 amino acids. The ends were cut back, 8 bases at V and 7 bases at J, with 17 bases in the middle. Germline CDR1 reads SNHLY; CDR2 reads FYNNEI. CDR3 bases read: TGTGCCAGCCGCTCGGGGGGGGTCCTTGAA. This sequence encodes CASRSGGVLE. The full CDR3 is CASRSGGVLEAFF.

This clone was counted ten times or more. Read coverage stops 3 residues before the CDR3 terminus; the germline J gene supplies the remainder. The chain joins TRBV4-2 to TRBJ2-1, with TRBD1 matching 7 bases. Germline V gene data show CDR1 as LGHNA and CDR2 as YNFKEQ. This CDR3 comprises 16 residues. Trimming removed 3 bases from V and 1 base from J; junction bases left unmatched: 6. The CDR3 region is CASSHIQGSSYNEQFF. Incomplete CDR3 DNA: TGTGCCAGCAGCCATATACAGGGGTCATCCTACAATGAG.

This clone occurred many times. The read ends 3 residues before the CDR3 terminus; that terminus is restored from the germline J gene. The V gene is TRBV3-1 (or the pseudogene TRBV3-2), the J gene TRBJ1-2, with TRBD1 matching 10 bases. Trimming removed 1 base from V and 5 bases from J; junction bases left unmatched: 4. CDR1 is LGHDT, CDR2 YNNKEL, per germline (reference sequence). The CDR3 runs 15 residues. This chain's CDR3 is CASSQGQGAPYGYTF. Incomplete CDR3 DNA: TGTGCCAGCAGCCAAGGACAGGGGGCACCATATGGC.

This clone came up many times. The CDR3 goes on 3 residues after the read ends, and that part is filled in from the germline J gene. V usage is TRBV5-1 and J usage is TRBJ1-1; D not certain. The CDR3 has 13 residues. Germline CDR1 is SGHRS and CDR2 is YFSETQ. The V end lost 4 bases, the J end lost 4 bases, and 11 bases lay between the germline ends. This CDR3 is CASSPTAGTEAFF. CDR3 DNA, as far as it was read: TGCGCCAGCAGCCCAACCGCGGGCACTGAA. Filled out from reference TRBV5-1 and TRBJ1-1, the complete variable domain reads KAGVTQTPRYLIKTRGQQVTLSCSPISGHRSVSWYQQTPGQGLQFLFEYFSETQRNKGNFPGRFSGRQFSNSRSEMNVSTLELGDSALYLCASSPTAGTEAFFGQGTRLTVV.

This clone was recorded many times. The CDR3 is cut off 3 residues early in the read; its end comes from the germline J gene. J is TRBJ2-5 and V is TRBV5-1, with 9 bases lining up with TRBD2. V gave up 0 bases and J gave up 2 bases; unmatched junction bases: 5. Germline values: CDR1 SGHRS, CDR2 YFSETQ. The CDR3 length is 16 residues. The part of the CDR3 DNA that was read is TGCGCCAGCAGCTTGGCCAGAGCGGGAGGACAAGAGACC. This sequence encodes CASSLARAGGQET. The CDR3, in full, reads CASSLARAGGQETQYF.

In its sample, this clone was seen many times. The read ends 3 residues early relative to the CDR3; the germline J gene fills the gap. This chain connects TRBV20-1 to TRBJ1-2; 12 nucleotides align to TRBD1. The germline V gene has CDR1 DFQATT and CDR2 SNEGSKA (reference sequence). The CDR3 covers 14 residues. CDR3 residues: CSAEGTGGARGYTF. The CDR3 bases that were read are TGCAGTGCTGAGGGGACAGGGGGCGCGAGAGGC.

This clone appeared many times. The read terminates 3 residues before the CDR3 end, so the remaining end is supplied by the germline J gene. The chain is built from TRBV5-6 and TRBJ2-6, with no clear D. The CDR3 consists of 15 residues. V lost 2 bases and J 1 base, leaving 7 bases between the germline ends. The germline CDR1 and CDR2 sequences are SGHDT and YYEEEE. CDR3 amino acids: CASSFRASGANVLTF. Incomplete CDR3 DNA: TGTGCCAGCAGCTTTCGAGCGTCTGGGGCCAACGTC.

Only a few counts were recorded for this clone. The CDR3 goes on 3 residues after the read ends, and that part is filled in from the germline J gene. This chain connects TRBV2 to TRBJ1-2; perhaps TRBD1 as D (6 bases). The CDR3 sequence is 14 residues long. Germline V CDR1 and CDR2: SNHLY, FYNNEI. The CDR3 bases that were read are TGTGCCAGCAGTGAACGAGGGGGGGCAGATACC. Its translation is CASSERGGADT. The full CDR3 sequence reads CASSERGGADTYTF.